The entry that follows covers one T cell receptor beta chain sequence. Its antigen is currently unknown. V shed 4 bases and J shed 3 bases, with 12 bases lying between them. This CDR3 is 14 amino acids long. Germline V lookup: CDR1 SEHNR, CDR2 FQNEAQ (reference sequence). The sample is drawn from a study of T cell responses to AZD1222 COVID-19 vaccine. Study observations and caveats: Spike-specific TCRs gained breadth and depth after people received two AZD1222 doses. Clonal diversity was possibly underestimated; the donors were predominantly white British and more often female. Baseline testing showed seropositivity in only a handful of AZD1222 recipients.

Method: immunoSEQ multiplex PCR; TCRdb's copy keeps in-frame clones and lacks some. The data show around 120,000 clones, roughly 90% seen once. Whether given at about 4 or about 12 weeks, second doses were pooled. The TCR was taken from an adult who received the AZD1222 COVID-19 vaccine. This chain connects TRBV7-9 to TRBJ1-2; possibly TRBD1 for D (5 bases). Specimen: peripheral blood, collected 28 days after the second AZD1222 dose. This CDR3 is CASSWTTLDYGYTF. CDR3 nucleotides: TGTGCCAGCAGCTGGACAACCTTAGACTATGGCTACACCTTC.